This T cell receptor beta chain derives from a study of shared clonotypes between healthy human individuals (dated by TCRdb to about 2020). General notes on the study: The cohort included three men and two women between 18 and 49 years of age. Per donor, three plates each were used for CD4 naive and CD4 memory, two for CD8 naive, and one for CD8 memory. To estimate repertoire size and how much clonotype sharing occurs between individuals, the study deeply sequenced the blood TCR repertoires of a handful of healthy adults. Libraries were prepared and TCR repertoires were sequenced by different laboratories using diverse techniques, in order to increase sequencing depth and limit assay-specific biases. Per donor, leukapheresis produced somewhere between about 0.9 and 10 billion PBMCs.

Using the deep immunoSEQ assay, TCR CDR3 regions were amplified from genomic DNA by multiplex PCR. For each cell subset, the extracted genomic DNA was distributed evenly across all wells of several immunoSEQ 96-well plates, and each plate served as one replicate. For sorted subsets, each replicate PCR was loaded with 200 to 250 ng genomic DNA, equivalent to approximately 27,000 T cell genomes. The purified libraries were quantified using a Qubit 3.0 fluorometer, sized with a Bioanalyzer 2100, and then quantified again using the KAPA Library Quantification kit. Every immunoSEQ 96-well plate was sequenced on a separate single-read 150-cycle Illumina NextSeq 550 flow cell. As for the original processing: Because the immunoSEQ output included only junctional sequences and no quality scores, the filtering could not be the same as the filtering used for full-length reads. Sequences were annotated with PyIR, a Python wrapper for IgBLAST v1.9, using IMGT germline references to assign V/J genes and CDR3. Reads were filtered out if the reads had weak V/J assignments (E-value above 1e-6), no CDR3, stop codons, out-of-frame junctions, or ambiguous translated residues. V3J clonotypes were defined as sequences sharing the same inferred V gene, J gene, and CDR3 amino acid sequence. To compute the percentage overlap between repertoires, the number of shared unique clonotypes was divided by the size of the smaller repertoire. RTK rarefaction, the Chao1 estimator, and Recon v2.1 estimates of unobserved clonotypes were used to assess repertoire richness. For all TCRbeta clonotypes obtained by the gDNA method from four donors, generation probabilities were computed with OLGA. TCRdb's version of the immuneACCESS table is confined to in-frame rearrangements and falls short of the full clone set. An unresolved V gene accounts for under half of the shortfall where checked; the remainder is of unknown origin. That table gives V, J and clone size, and the DNA gave D and trimming. The sample data list 750,000 to 1,000,000 clones, and 80% to 95% of these were observed just once. In total, the top ten clones hold around 24% of the sample.

For the CD8 naive samples, CD45RO-negative cells were positively selected for CCR7, yielding a CD45RA+CCR7+ population from which TemRA cells were excluded. The donors were healthy, HIV-negative adults who had no recently reported acute infections or vaccinations. Every donor was a Caucasian adult residing in Nashville, Tennessee, USA. Blood was obtained by leukapheresis, after which PBMCs were separated by Ficoll-Histopaque density gradient centrifugation and cryopreserved in liquid nitrogen vapor phase. Analytical flow cytometry was used to check the purity and quantity of every magnetically sorted T cell population. From each sorted fraction, genomic DNA was isolated and quantified by UV absorbance on a Nanodrop 2000c. Of note for this clone: No antigen is known for it. Base qualities were left out, and no much larger clone turns up one base away.

From the cysteine up to the phenylalanine, the CDR3 has a length of 13 residues. The kept DNA is CDR3 alone, 39 bases in frame from the first base. V is clipped by 6 bases and J by 7 bases, and the sequence between their germline boundaries is 13 bases long. CDR1 and CDR2 are read off the germline V gene (reference sequence) as MNHNY and SVGAGI. Broader findings and caveats from the paper: Around 5.4% of naive CD4, 3% to 4% of naive CD8, 2% to 2.5% of memory CD4, and about 0.4% of memory CD8 clonotypes were shared across a few donors. Naive subsets generally had larger estimated clonotype richness than memory subsets. Rarefaction of sorted-subset datasets indicated incomplete sequencing despite the large sequencing depth. Higher generation probabilities were observed for clonotypes shared by all four sorted-subset donors than for non-shared clonotypes. The small number of donors limited the genetic and exposure-history diversity represented. Based on pairwise subsampling, the degree of clonotype sharing among donors was expected to be affected by sequencing depth. Sampling was restricted to blood, and TCR repertoires in tissues likely differ from the TCR repertoires found in blood.

This TCR was sampled from a man between 25 and 39 years old in good health. The chain couples TRBV6-6 to TRBJ2-1; the D gene lacks a confident call. Sequencing input: naive CD8+ T cells sorted from blood. This specimen's cell subset or site label, per the study, means: CD45RA+CCR7+. The sequenced DNA is TGTGCCAGCAGCATCTGGGTGAATAATGAGCAGTTCTTC. This codes for CASSIWVNNEQFF.